Listed below are T cell receptor beta chains from one sample, sequenced in a study of blood T cell repertoires in COVID-19. The protocol was immunoSEQ multiplex PCR, while the TCRdb copy is restricted to in-frame clones and leaves out a portion. The repertoire consists of roughly 150,000 clones, with approximately 80% occurring once and the leading ten covering around 9.8%. Sequenced sample: peripheral blood. The receptors come from a woman aged 45-65 years with acute or convalescent COVID-19. Both conserved end residues are part of each CDR3. A D gene is named only where the DNA matches it firmly. A clone size is listed for some rows: how often the clone was seen (once, few, many), or a class if it is expanded.

J | length | size | D | V | DNA | CDR3
TRBJ2-7 | 15 | NA | NA | TRBV7-2 | TGTGCCAGCAGCCCAACCGGGACACTTAGCTACGAGCAGTACTTC | CASSPTGTLSYEQYF
TRBJ2-2 | 14 | NA | NA | TRBV15 | TGTGCCACCACGCCGGGGAGGAACACCGGGGAGCTGTTTTTT | CATTPGRNTGELFF
TRBJ2-2 | 16 | NA | TRBD2 | TRBV4-2 | TGTGCCAGCAGCCCGGAAGGCGGGGGGCGAATCGGGGAGCTGTTTTTT | CASSPEGGGRIGELFF
TRBJ1-6 | 13 | NA | NA | TRBV5-1 | TGCGCCAGCAGCTCGGAGCTGAATTCACCCCTCCACTTT | CASSSELNSPLHF
TRBJ2-3 | 15 | NA | NA | TRBV4-2 | TGTGCCAGCAGCCTGCCGGGTAGCGTGGCAGATACGCAGTATTTT | CASSLPGSVADTQYF
TRBJ1-6 | 15 | NA | NA | TRBV6-5 | TGTGCCAGCAGTTACTCGATCGGGGGATCTTCACCCCTCCACTTT | CASSYSIGGSSPLHF
TRBJ1-2 | 13 | NA | TRBD1 | TRBV10-3 | TGTGCCATCAGGACAGGGGGCACCGGGGGCTACACCTTC | CAIRTGGTGGYTF
TRBJ1-4 | 16 | NA | TRBD1 | TRBV2 | TGTGCCAGCAGCGGCGGGACAGGGGTATTGGATGAAAAACTGTTTTTT | CASSGGTGVLDEKLFF
TRBJ2-7 | 15 | NA | NA | TRBV4-2 | TGTGCCAGCAGCCAAGGTTCGTCAGGGGAGAACGAGCAGTACTTC | CASSQGSSGENEQYF
TRBJ1-6 | 15 | NA | NA | TRBV11-2 | TGTGCCAGCAGCTTAATCAGGGCTCCTAATTCACCCCTCCACTTT | CASSLIRAPNSPLHF
TRBJ2-7 | 16 | NA | TRBD1 | TRBV4-1 | TGCGCCAGCAGCCATAATATCGGGACAGGATCCTACGAGCAGTACTTC | CASSHNIGTGSYEQYF
TRBJ1-4 | 15 | NA | TRBD1 | TRBV28 | TGTGCCAGCAGCAACCCGGGACAGATCTCAGAAAAACTGTTTTTT | CASSNPGQISEKLFF
TRBJ1-1 | 14 | once | NA | TRBV16 | TGTGCCAGCAGCCCGACGGGACAGAACACTGAAGCTTTCTTT | CASSPTGQNTEAFF
TRBJ1-2 | 12 | NA | NA | TRBV6-6 | TGTGCCAGCAGCACTTACAGGGCTGGCTACACCTTC | CASSTYRAGYTF
TRBJ2-7 | 13 | NA | NA | TRBV28 | TGTGCCAGCAGTCTCCCTCTCCCCTACGAGCAGTACTTC | CASSLPLPYEQYF
TRBJ1-1 | 15 | few | NA | TRBV9 | TGTGCCAGCAGCGTAGGAGGCGGGCTGAACACTGAAGCTTTCTTT | CASSVGGGLNTEAFF
TRBJ2-3 | 15 | NA | NA | TRBV7-3 | TGTGCCAGCAGCTTGTCGGGGGTTAGCACAGATACGCAGTATTTT | CASSLSGVSTDTQYF
TRBJ1-1 | 13 | NA | NA | TRBV5-1 | TGCGCCAGCAGCTGGGGCCTGGACACTGAAGCTTTCTTT | CASSWGLDTEAFF
TRBJ2-2 | 21 | NA | TRBD2 | TRBV23-1 | TGCGCCAGCAGTCAATCGGGACTAACGGACACGCTACGGGTTTCCACCGGGGAGCTGTTTTTT | CASSQSGLTDTLRVSTGELFF
TRBJ2-1 | 15 | NA | TRBD2 | TRBV29-1 | TGCAGCGTTGAAGATCCCCAGCGGGGGGGCGATGAGCAGTTCTTC | CSVEDPQRGGDEQFF